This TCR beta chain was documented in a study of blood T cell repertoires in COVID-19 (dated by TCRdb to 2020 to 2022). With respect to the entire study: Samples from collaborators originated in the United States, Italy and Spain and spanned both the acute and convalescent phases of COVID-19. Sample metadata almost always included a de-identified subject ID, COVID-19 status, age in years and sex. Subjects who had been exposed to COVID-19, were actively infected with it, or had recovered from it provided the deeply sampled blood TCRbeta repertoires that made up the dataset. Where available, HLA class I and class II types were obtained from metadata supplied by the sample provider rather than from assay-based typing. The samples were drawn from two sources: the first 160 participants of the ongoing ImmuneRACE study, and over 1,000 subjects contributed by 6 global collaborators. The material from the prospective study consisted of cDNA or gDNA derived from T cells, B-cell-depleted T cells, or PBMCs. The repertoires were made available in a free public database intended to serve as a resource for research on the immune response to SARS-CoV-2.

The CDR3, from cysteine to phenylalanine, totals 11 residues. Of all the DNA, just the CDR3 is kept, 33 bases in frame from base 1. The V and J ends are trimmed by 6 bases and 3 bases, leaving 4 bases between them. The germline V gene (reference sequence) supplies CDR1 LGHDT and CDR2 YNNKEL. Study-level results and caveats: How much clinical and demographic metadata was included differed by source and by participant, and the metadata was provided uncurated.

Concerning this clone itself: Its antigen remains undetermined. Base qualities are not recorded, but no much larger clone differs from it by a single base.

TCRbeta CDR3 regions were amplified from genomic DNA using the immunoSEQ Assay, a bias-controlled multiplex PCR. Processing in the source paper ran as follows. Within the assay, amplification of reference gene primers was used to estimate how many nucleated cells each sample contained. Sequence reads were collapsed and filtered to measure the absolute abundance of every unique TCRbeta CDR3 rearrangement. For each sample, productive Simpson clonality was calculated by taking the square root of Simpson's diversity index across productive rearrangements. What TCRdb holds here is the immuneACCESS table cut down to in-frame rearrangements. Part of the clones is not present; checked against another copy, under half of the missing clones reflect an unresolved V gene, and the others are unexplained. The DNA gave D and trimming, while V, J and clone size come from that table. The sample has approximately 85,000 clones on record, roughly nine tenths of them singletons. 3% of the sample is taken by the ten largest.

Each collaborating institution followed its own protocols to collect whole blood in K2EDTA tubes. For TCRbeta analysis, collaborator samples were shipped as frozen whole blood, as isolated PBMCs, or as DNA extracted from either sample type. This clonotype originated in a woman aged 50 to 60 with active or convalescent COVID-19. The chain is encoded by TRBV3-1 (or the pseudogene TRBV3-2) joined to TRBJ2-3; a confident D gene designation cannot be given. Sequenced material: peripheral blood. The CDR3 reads CASSLTDTQYF. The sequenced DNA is TGTGCCAGCAGTCTGACAGATACGCAGTATTTT.